This TCR beta chain was obtained from a study of blood T cell repertoires in COVID-19. Looking at the study overall: Samples representing acute and convalescent COVID-19 were sourced from the United States, Italy and Spain.

This clone was seen just once. Sequenced by immunoSEQ multiplex PCR; TCRdb stores in-frame clones only, minus some. The table lists 130,000 to 150,000 clones, about 85% of them singletons, with roughly 3.9% in the top ten. The clonotype was recovered from a woman between 40 and 55 years old who had been exposed to COVID-19. The material sequenced was PBMCs or T cells enriched from blood (not recorded which).

The CDR3: CAISEGGRASYNEQFF. The CDR3 DNA follows: TGTGCCATCAGTGAAGGGGGCAGAGCCTCCTACAATGAGCAGTTCTTC. This chain uses TRBV10-3 with TRBJ2-1; TRBD1 matches at 7 bases. CDR3 length equals 16 residues. The germline gives CDR1 ENHRY, CDR2 SYGVKD. The J segment lost 0 bases and the V segment lost 3 bases, leaving 5 bases of the junction unmatched.